This T cell receptor (beta chain) was retrieved from a study of shared clonotypes between healthy human individuals. Comment on this clone: Its antigen is currently unknown.

The study, taken as a whole, reports: For naive CD4 cells, 4% to 5% of clonotypes were shared across a handful of donors.

Across several immunoSEQ plates, the genomic DNA of each subset was split evenly. In the authors' methods: Junction-only sequences without quality scores came from ImmunoSEQ, so filtering differed. The repertoire was sequenced with immunoSEQ multiplex PCR; TCRdb's copy has only in-frame clones and lacks some. V and J calls and clone size come straight from that table; D and trimming were deduced from the DNA. The sample contains more than 2,000,000 clones, around nine tenths of which appear only once. Germline V gene lookup returns CDR1 SGHDT and CDR2 YYEEEE. This CDR3 has 15 amino acids. The trim removed 2 bases at V and 5 bases at J, leaving 4 bases unmatched.

This chain links TRBV5-6 with TRBJ2-3, with 11 bases matching TRBD1. Sample: naive CD4+ T cells sorted from blood. Subset specified: CD45RA+ positively selected. This TCR was sampled from a man aged 18 to 29 in good health. The CDR3 sequence is CASSLGDRGRDTQYF. The DNA of the CDR3 is TGTGCCAGCAGCTTAGGGGACAGGGGGAGAGATACGCAGTATTTT.